This T cell receptor (beta chain) was captured in a study of control samples from healthy donors and cancer patients. Data came from immunoSEQ multiplex PCR; TCRdb stores just in-frame clones and leaves some out. The data contain around 200,000 clones, about 95% of them singletons. The ends were cut back, 4 bases at V and 2 bases at J, with 4 bases in the middle. There are 12 residues in the CDR3. Germline V gene lookup returns CDR1 WNHNN and CDR2 SYGVQD (reference sequence). The table lists this clone with a count of one. This sequence was found in a man aged 50 or older in good health. The chain joins TRBV10-1 to TRBJ2-3; unclear D gene. Sequenced sample: blood. This chain's CDR3 is CASSATTDTQYF. The CDR3 nucleotides read TGCGCCAGCAGTGCAACCACAGATACGCAGTATTTT.